Each of the 17 T cell receptor beta chains below was sequenced from the same sample in a study of blood T cell repertoires in COVID-19. The assay was immunoSEQ multiplex PCR, and TCRdb's table has in-frame clones only and misses some. The sample holds under 300,000 clones; around 88% are singletons and the top ten take roughly 3.3%. Sequencing used PBMCs or T cells enriched from blood (not recorded which). All receptors derive from a woman aged 40 to 50 with acute COVID-19.

V and J are TRBV21-1 and TRBJ2-7; the table assigns TRBD2, which was not confirmed against the DNA. TRBV21-1 is labeled a pseudogene. There are 17 residues in the CDR3. The CDR3 coding sequence is TGTGCCAGCAGCATCGAAGTGGCTAGCGGGAGGTGGTACGAGCAGTACTTC. It specifies CASSIEVASGRWYEQYF.

The rearrangement uses TRBV14 and TRBJ2-1; 8 bases are shared with TRBD2. The CDR3 is 17 amino acids. Germline V lookup: CDR1 SGHDN, CDR2 FVKESK. V shed 0 bases, J shed 8 bases, and the junction held 12 bases outside the gene matches. The CDR3 region is CASSQDLGSGRGYEQFF. As DNA, the CDR3 is TGTGCCAGCAGCCAAGATCTGGGAAGCGGGAGAGGGTATGAGCAGTTCTTC.

CDR3 nucleotides: TGTGCCAGCAGCTTAGAAAGACAGGGGGCCTCCTACGAGCAGTACTTC. It is translated as CASSLERQGASYEQYF. The genes are TRBV11-2 and TRBJ2-7; 10 bases agree with TRBD1. The CDR3 covers 16 residues. In germline, CDR1 is SGHAT, CDR2 FQNNGV. V shed 0 bases and J 0 bases; nucleotides not matched to a gene: 2.

The chain recombines TRBV28 with TRBJ2-3; D is perhaps TRBD2 (6 bases). There are 15 residues in the CDR3. Germline-derived CDR1 and CDR2 are MDHEN and SYDVKM. Trimming pared 7 bases from V and 2 bases from J, leaving 16 bases between. The CDR3 DNA reads TGTGCCAGCACCGTTGGAGGGCCGATCACAGATACGCAGTATTTT. Protein sequence: CASTVGGPITDTQYF.

The gene calls are TRBV24-1 and TRBJ1-2; 10 bases agree with TRBD1. V trimming: 3 bases; J trimming: 6 bases; junction bases outside the gene matches: 3. There are 14 residues in the CDR3. CDR1 and CDR2 from the germline V gene are KGHDR and SFDVKD. CDR3 bases: TGTGCCACCAGTGATCCTGGACAGGGGGATGGCTACACCTTC. Translation: CATSDPGQGDGYTF.

The chain has TRBV28 and TRBJ1-4, with D perhaps matching TRBD1 (6 bases). The germline CDR1 and CDR2 sequences are MDHEN and SYDVKM. The V and J ends lost 8 bases and 4 bases respectively, with 11 bases between them. This CDR3 is 13 amino acids long. The CDR3 loop is CASGGARNEKLFF. The CDR3 coding sequence is TGTGCCAGCGGGGGGGCGCGTAATGAAAAACTGTTTTTT.

V usage is TRBV7-3 and J usage is TRBJ2-3; D unclear. The CDR3 runs 16 residues. V lost 5 bases and J lost 1, with 16 bases in between. The germline V gene encodes CDR1 SGHTA and CDR2 FQGTGA. Here the CDR3 reads CASSPHSSVGTDTQYF. The DNA of the CDR3 is TGTGCCAGCAGCCCCCACTCCAGCGTGGGCACAGATACGCAGTATTTT.

The chain combines TRBV18 with TRBJ2-2, with D possibly matching TRBD1 (5 bases). This CDR3 spans 14 amino acids. CDR1 is KGHSH and CDR2 is LQKENI in the germline V gene. The ends were cut back, 2 bases at V and 6 bases at J, with 10 bases in the middle. The CDR3 bases are TGTGCCAGCTCACCAGCAGGGCAAGCCGGGGAGCTGTTTTTT. Translating it yields CASSPAGQAGELFF.

The chain combines TRBV7-8 with TRBJ1-6; D may be TRBD1 (6 bases). V shed 3 bases and J shed 7 bases, with 13 bases lying between them. The CDR3 has 15 amino acids. The germline V gene encodes CDR1 SGHVS and CDR2 FQNEAQ. The CDR3 loop is CASSFIGGGNSPLHF. Here the CDR3 DNA reads TGTGCCAGCAGCTTTATAGGGGGAGGGAATTCACCCCTCCACTTT.

The rearrangement joins TRBV10-2 to TRBJ2-7, with a tentative D call TRBD1 (5 bases). Germline CDR1 is WSHSY and CDR2 is SAAADI. The CDR3 length is 13 residues. V gave up 3 bases and J gave up 7 bases, with 13 bases separating them. The CDR3 sequence: CASSEPGLFEQYF. CDR3 coding DNA: TGCGCCAGCAGTGAACCAGGGTTGTTTGAGCAGTACTTC.

The chain combines TRBV7-8 with TRBJ2-5, with 7 bases aligning to TRBD2. CDR1 is SGHVS, CDR2 FQNEAQ, per germline. V shed 2 bases and J 4 bases; nucleotides not matched to a gene: 7. The CDR3 totals 15 residues. CDR3 residues: CASSLRGIAGETQYF. DNA of the CDR3: TGTGCCAGCAGCTTAAGAGGAATAGCGGGAGAGACCCAGTACTTC.

The V and J genes are TRBV2 and TRBJ2-1, with D tentatively TRBD1 (6 bases). Between the trimmed V and J ends, which lost 8 bases and 6 bases, there was a span of 17 bases. Germline loops: CDR1 SNHLY, CDR2 FYNNEI. CDR3 length equals 14 residues. Here the CDR3 reads CASAFAGAINEQFF. In DNA form, the CDR3 reads TGTGCCAGCGCTTTTGCAGGGGCTATCAATGAGCAGTTCTTC.

The chain couples TRBV15 to TRBJ2-5; 7 bases align to TRBD2. The germline V gene has CDR1 LNHNV and CDR2 YYDKDF (reference sequence). V shed 0 bases and J 0 bases; nucleotides not matched to a gene: 1. The CDR3 runs to 15 residues. The CDR3 region has the DNA TGTGCCACCAGCAGAGATCGGGGGGACCAAGAGACCCAGTACTTC. It is translated as CATSRDRGDQETQYF.

This chain joins TRBV6-5 and TRBJ2-7, with unresolved D. Trimming stripped 5 bases from V and 3 bases from J, with 8 bases between. CDR1 is MNHEY, CDR2 SVGAGI, per germline. The CDR3 covers 12 residues. In DNA form, the CDR3 reads TGTGCCAGCAGTAACAAGTTCTACGAGCAGTACTTC. Residues: CASSNKFYEQYF.

Notes on this clone: Other DNA sequences in the sample encode the same CDR3. The genes are TRBV5-1 and TRBJ1-2; possible D gene TRBD1, 6 bases. Trimming took off 2 bases at V and 2 bases at J, with 7 bases between the two ends. This CDR3 comprises 13 residues. Germline-derived CDR1 and CDR2 are SGHRS and YFSETQ. Written as DNA, the CDR3 is TGCGCCAGCAGCTTAGGACAGAACTATGGCTACACCTTC. It encodes CASSLGQNYGYTF.

The DNA of the CDR3 is TGTGCCAGCAGCGCAGGACAGGGGGTCGACGAGCAGTACTTC. It specifies CASSAGQGVDEQYF. The chain is built from TRBV11-3 and TRBJ2-7, with 10 positions matching TRBD1. Trimming took 5 bases from V and 5 from J; bases not matched to a gene: 6. The germline V gene has CDR1 SGHNT and CDR2 YENEEA. The length of the CDR3 is 14 residues.

The chain combines TRBV5-1 with TRBJ1-1, with 10 bases matching TRBD1. With V trimmed by 4 bases and J by 4 bases, 7 bases remained unmatched. CDR1 and CDR2 (germline): SGHRS, YFSETQ. CDR3 length equals 15 residues. Written as DNA, the CDR3 is TGCGCCAGCAGCCCTAGACAGGGGGCTTTCACTGAAGCTTTCTTT. Its protein is CASSPRQGAFTEAFF.